Sequencing of this TCR beta chain was carried out in a study of cytomegalovirus exposure and HLA in healthy donors (dated by TCRdb to between 2016 and 2019). Notes on the research overall: The roughly 670 repertoires of the first cohort and the 110 or so validation repertoires were produced on the same platform, according to a later analysis. Besides the first cohort of around 670 subjects, a separate validation cohort made up of roughly 120 different subjects was used. The aim of the study was to test whether cataloging public T cell receptors could identify signatures of past pathogen exposure. High-throughput TCR immunosequencing, statistical association of individual TCRs with disease status, and machine learning were combined to predict cytomegalovirus infection status.

A remark on this clone: The target of this receptor is not known. Base qualities are not at hand, and no much larger clone is one base apart.

The donors belonged to the validation cohort of under 150 subjects, which was separate from the roughly 680-subject first cohort. From its cysteine to its phenylalanine, the CDR3 spans 15 amino acids. Only the CDR3 part of the read is kept: 45 bases, read in frame from the first base. CDR1 and CDR2 are read off the germline V gene as SGHTS and YDEGEE. Trimmed from V: 6 bases; trimmed from J: 2 bases; junction bases lacking a gene match: 7. The library came from the immunoSEQ multiplex PCR assay. The original methods were these. To diagnose cytomegalovirus status from the catalog of TCR beta chain sequences, a statistical classification framework was built. TCRdb provides this immuneACCESS table in a form limited to in-frame rearrangements. Some clones are lacking; in checked studies, under half of them reflect an unresolved V gene, and why the rest are absent is not known. The V and J calls and clone size are taken from that table; D and trimming were inferred from the DNA. The sample table contains under 150,000 clones; only one count was recorded for around nine tenths of them. Clones ranked in the top ten supply just over 8.5% of the sample.

General findings and caveats noted by the study authors: The study listed 164 TCR beta chains as associated with cytomegalovirus. Three of the identified cytomegalovirus-associated TCR beta chains were confirmed in vitro to be specific for cytomegalovirus antigens. The validation cohort had no HLA typing available for a later analysis, so co-occurrence within that cohort was assessed over all 120 or so repertoires. The authors suggested that the approach could potentially be extended to other disease states and immunological phenotypes. The classifier was reported to diagnose cytomegalovirus status with high specificity and sensitivity in both the original cohort and the validation cohort. A later analysis found that TCRs clustered in the first cohort also tended to co-occur in the roughly 110 validation repertoires, with 94% of cluster scores above 0. Most TCR sequences were observed very rarely across donors, whereas some public TCRs were present in many individuals.

This receptor was taken from a man aged 18 to 29 in good health and CMV-seropositive. Recombination joined TRBV5-8 with TRBJ2-2, with 7 bases matching TRBD2. The source material was PBMCs. The CDR3: CASTSGVANTGELFF. The nucleotide sequence is given as TGTGCCAGCACCAGCGGGGTAGCTAACACCGGGGAGCTGTTTTTT.